The 27 T cell receptor beta chains below come from one sample, sequenced in a study of vaccination and CD4 T cells after COVID-19 (dated by TCRdb to 2022 to 2024). Their target antigens are unknown. The sample's treatment or condition label is to be understood as: approximately 10-day PBMC culture with coronavirus spike peptide pools or control peptides (ViraFEST assay). The protocol used for the library was PCR. The listed sequencing device is Illumina iSeq 100. TCR sequencing of DNA from cultured CD4+ T cells used the Oncomine TCR Beta short-read assay at the Johns Hopkins FTIC core. The public reads were run again by TCRdb, first through fastp at Q25 and then through MiXCR, and only productive beta chains were kept. CDR3 protein sequences are deduplicated, and each keeps its most common genes and DNA. The sample yields about 4,400 distinct CDR3 sequences; about two fifths were counted once. The leading ten clones occupy roughly 56% of the sample.

Here the sequenced sample was CD4+ T cells from blood, cultured in vitro, taken after SARS-CoV-2 vaccination. The receptors derive from a human donor who had recovered from COVID-19.

As for this clonotype: The junction does not match germline at one end; this may be a read error. V is TRBV7-7 and J is TRBJ2-1; D unresolved. This CDR3 region has 15 residues. Per germline, CDR1 SSHAT and CDR2 FNYEAQ (reference sequence). DNA of the CDR3: TGTGCTAGCAGCCTTGGAGCCGCCTCCTACAATGAGCAGTTCTTC. This codes for CASSLGAASYNEQFF.

This clonotype was found a few times. The genes are TRBV20-1 and TRBJ2-3; 10 nucleotides match TRBD2. V lost 6 bases, J lost 2 bases, and 11 bases stayed unmatched. Germline V gives CDR1 DFQATT, CDR2 SNEGSKA (reference sequence). The CDR3 consists of 16 residues. This chain's CDR3 is CSAAMGLAGATDTQYF. In DNA, the CDR3 is TGCAGTGCAGCCATGGGGCTAGCGGGAGCCACAGATACGCAGTATTTT.

This clonotype was observed a handful of times. The chain carries TRBV6-1 and TRBJ1-1; no clear D. CDR1 is MNHNS, CDR2 SASEGT, per germline. Trimming took off 6 bases at V and 3 bases at J, with 11 bases between the two ends. The CDR3 is made up of 13 amino acids. In DNA, the CDR3 is TGTGCCAGCAGGCAAAATGCTTACACTGAAGCTTTCTTT. Amino acids: CASRQNAYTEAFF.

The sample holds a few counts of this clonotype. This chain connects TRBV27 to TRBJ1-5, with a weak D call TRBD1 (6 bases). With 4 bases removed from V and 4 bases from J, the gap between germline ends came to 17 bases. Per the germline V gene, CDR1 is MNHEY and CDR2 is SMNVEV (reference sequence). The CDR3 consists of 16 residues. CDR3 nucleotides: TGTGCCAGCAGTTCAAGCTGGACAGCCATGAATCAGCCCCAGCATTTT. Protein product: CASSSSWTAMNQPQHF.

This clonotype was detected a few times. This chain uses TRBV27 with TRBJ2-7; 10 bases line up with TRBD2. The V and J ends lost 2 bases and 2 bases, in that order; junction bases with no gene match: 15. The germline V gene has CDR1 MNHEY and CDR2 SMNVEV (reference sequence). The CDR3 is 19 residues long. The DNA of the CDR3 is TGTGCCAGCAGTTTAACCTTCCTAGCGGGAGCCGGTTCCACCTACGAGCAGTACTTC. It yields the protein CASSLTFLAGAGSTYEQYF.

The gene calls are TRBV7-2 and TRBJ1-2, with D hard to call. The germline V and J ends were trimmed by 1 base and 0 bases, with 12 bases remaining between them. CDR1 is SGHTA, CDR2 FQGNSA, per germline. The CDR3 is 16 residues long. CDR3 coding DNA: TGTGCCAGCAGCTTAGTGGGTATTTCCACTAACTATGGCTACACCTTC. This sequence encodes CASSLVGISTNYGYTF.

The rearrangement joins TRBV11-3 to TRBJ2-3; D may be TRBD1 (6 bases). CDR3 length: 16 residues. Germline V lookup: CDR1 SGHNT, CDR2 YENEEA. Trimming stripped 0 bases from V and 1 base from J, with 11 bases between. CDR3 sequence (DNA): TGTGCCAGCAGCTTAGATCTCTGGGGGCGCACAGATACGCAGTATTTT. The encoded protein is CASSLDLWGRTDTQYF.

The chain uses TRBV12-3 or TRBV12-4 and TRBJ2-1; possibly TRBD1 for D (5 bases). CDR3 size: 14 residues. V was shortened by 5 bases and J by 5 bases, with 13 bases between the two germline ends. The CDR3 spells CASSQGSPDNEQFF. CDR3 sequence (DNA): TGTGCCAGCAGTCAGGGATCCCCAGACAATGAGCAGTTCTTC.

The chain carries TRBV6-5 and TRBJ1-5; TRBD1 is a possible D gene (5 bases). The CDR3 spans 13 residues. V lost 2 bases, J lost 7 bases, and 9 bases lay in between. Germline lookup yields CDR1 MNHEY and CDR2 SVGAGI. The CDR3 DNA follows: TGTGCCAGCAGTTACGGGCAGGGCCAGCCCCAGCATTTT. Translated, it gives CASSYGQGQPQHF.

This clonotype was found a few times. This rearrangement joins TRBV10-1 to TRBJ1-6, with unresolved D. The length of the CDR3 is 12 residues. V lost 8 bases, J lost 10 bases, and 12 bases lay in between. CDR1 is WNHNN, CDR2 SYGVQD, per germline (reference sequence). This CDR3 reads CASSGSGSPLHF. CDR3 bases: TGCGCCAGCTCCGGGAGCGGGTCACCCCTCCACTTT.

The sample holds a few counts of this clonotype. V and J are TRBV7-2 and TRBJ2-4; D uncertain. The germline V gene encodes CDR1 SGHTA and CDR2 FQGNSA. The CDR3 covers 13 residues. The ends were cut back, 2 bases at V and 5 bases at J, with 7 bases in the middle. In DNA, the CDR3 is TGTGCCAGCAGCTTAAGGCAGCAAAACATTCAGTACTTC. It codes for CASSLRQQNIQYF.

This sequence joins TRBV11-3 and TRBJ1-6, with D possibly TRBD1 on 6 matching bases. V was cut by 4 bases and J by 8 bases, with 21 bases left in between. CDR1 SGHNT and CDR2 YENEEA come from the germline V gene. This CDR3 region has 17 residues. CDR3 sequence (DNA): TGTGCCAGCAGCTCCTCATACAGGGCTAGAGGGTATTCACCCCTCCACTTT. Its translation is CASSSSYRARGYSPLHF.

This clonotype was counted only a few times. The chain carries TRBV20-1 and TRBJ2-6, with no clear D. The CDR3 is 14 residues long. The germline V and J ends were trimmed by 3 bases and 0 bases, with 6 bases remaining between them. From germline, CDR1 is DFQATT and CDR2 SNEGSKA (reference sequence). DNA for the CDR3: TGCAGTGCTAGCGCAGGCTCTGGGGCCAACGTCCTGACTTTC. Protein: CSASAGSGANVLTF.

This chain links TRBV10-1 with TRBJ1-2, with D unresolved. The CDR3 contains 13 residues. Trimming removed 3 bases at V and 4 bases at J, with 9 bases between. CDR1 and CDR2 from the germline V gene are WNHNN and SYGVQD (reference sequence). The CDR3 loop reads CASSDKLSYGYTF. Written as DNA, the CDR3 is TGCGCCAGCAGTGACAAACTCAGCTATGGCTACACCTTC.

The V gene is TRBV20-1, the J gene TRBJ2-1; 12 bases agree with TRBD1. V lost 3 bases and J lost 10; bases outside the gene matches: 10. Germline loops: CDR1 DFQATT, CDR2 SNEGSKA (reference sequence). The CDR3 has 15 residues. The DNA for the CDR3 is TGCAGTGCTAGGGCGCCGGGACAGGGGGCAGGAGAGCAGTTCTTC. Its translation: CSARAPGQGAGEQFF.

V and J are TRBV6-1 and TRBJ1-1; D remains unclear. Germline CDR1 is MNHNS and CDR2 is SASEGT. CDR3 length: 15 residues. The germline V and J ends were trimmed by 0 bases and 4 bases, with 12 bases remaining between them. The CDR3 region has the DNA TGTGCCAGCAGTGAAGCCCGGGCTGAAAGCACTGAAGCTTTCTTT. It codes for CASSEARAESTEAFF.

This clonotype has just a few counts. The chain combines TRBV2 with TRBJ2-7, with a possible D match to TRBD2 (5 bases). Germline CDR1 and CDR2: SNHLY and FYNNEI. V lost 2 bases to trimming and J lost 1 base, with 12 bases between them. This CDR3 contains 15 residues. CDR3 in DNA: TGTGCCAGCAGTGAATATGGTAGCGTTTCCTACGAGCAGTACTTC. This translates into CASSEYGSVSYEQYF. The variable domain in full, completed from reference TRBV2 and TRBJ2-7, reads EPEVTQTPSHQVTQMGQEVILRCVPISNHLYFYWYRQILGQKVEFLVSFYNNEISEKSEIFDDQFSVERPDGSNFTLKIRSTKLEDSAMYFCASSEYGSVSYEQYFGPGTRLTVT.

V gene TRBV20-1 combines with J gene TRBJ1-1, with a weak D call TRBD1 (5 bases). CDR1 and CDR2 from the germline V gene are DFQATT and SNEGSKA (reference sequence). This CDR3 spans 14 amino acids. V was cut by 2 bases and J by 0 bases, with 10 bases left in between. CDR3 bases: TGCAGTGCTAGATCGACAGCCATGAACACTGAAGCTTTCTTT. It translates to CSARSTAMNTEAFF.

V gene TRBV20-1 combines with J gene TRBJ2-7; 13 bases are a match to TRBD2. The CDR3 covers 15 residues. Unmatched junction bases numbered 4, after V lost 5 bases and J lost 0 bases. Germline CDR1 DFQATT, CDR2 SNEGSKA (reference sequence). CDR3 in DNA: TGCAGTGCTGGGCGGACTAGCGGGGGCTCCTACGAGCAGTACTTC. Amino acids: CSAGRTSGGSYEQYF.

This clonotype was detected only a few times. The chain couples TRBV28 to TRBJ1-2; unclear D gene. This CDR3 has 11 residues. V was trimmed by 4 bases and J by 4 bases, leaving 4 bases between them. Germline CDR1 reads MDHEN; CDR2 reads SYDVKM. DNA for the CDR3: TGTGCCAGCAGTTCACTCTATGGCTACACCTTC. Translation gives CASSSLYGYTF.

The rearrangement uses TRBV6-1 and TRBJ2-1; D remains unclear. The length of the CDR3 is 12 residues. Trimming pared 5 bases from V and 12 bases from J, leaving 14 bases between. Germline V gives CDR1 MNHNS, CDR2 SASEGT. The CDR3 DNA reads as TGTGCCAGCAGTCCCCGTGAGTTCGGGCAGTTCTTC. It encodes CASSPREFGQFF.

J is TRBJ1-2 and V is TRBV19; 7 bases are a match to TRBD1. Germline trimming cut 5 bases from V and 2 bases from J; bases unmatched to any gene: 8. CDR1 is LNHDA and CDR2 is SQIVND in the germline V gene (reference sequence). The CDR3 is 15 residues long. CDR3 in amino acids: CASSLGTVANYGYTF. CDR3 DNA sequence: TGTGCCAGTAGTCTCGGGACAGTGGCCAACTATGGCTACACCTTC.

In its sample, this clonotype was seen a few times. The gene calls are TRBV29-1 and TRBJ1-1; possible D gene TRBD1, 5 bases. This CDR3 region has 12 residues. Germline-derived CDR1 and CDR2 are SQVTM and ANQGSEA. Trimming took off 7 bases at V and 1 base at J, with 10 bases between the two ends. The DNA for the CDR3 is TGCAGCGGCCAGGGAACGAACACTGAAGCTTTCTTT. This sequence encodes CSGQGTNTEAFF.

This clonotype has just a few counts. The V and J genes are TRBV23-1 and TRBJ1-2; D perhaps matches TRBD1 (5 bases). TRBV23-1 is noted as an ORF with a role that remains uncertain. V lost 3 bases and J 2 bases, leaving 10 bases between the germline ends. The CDR3 consists of 14 residues. This CDR3 is CASSQASGNYGYTF. The CDR3, as DNA: TGCGCCAGCAGTCAGGCTTCAGGGAACTATGGCTACACCTTC.

This clonotype was counted a single time. The CDR3 nucleotides read TGTGCCAGCAGCGAGACAGGGATTTACTCCTACGAGCAGTACTTC. As protein: CASSETGIYSYEQYF. The V gene is TRBV9, the J gene TRBJ2-7, with 7 bases matching TRBD1. Looked up from germline, CDR1 is SGDLS and CDR2 is YYNGEE. V shed 3 bases and J 0 bases; nucleotides not matched to a gene: 6. The CDR3 is 15 residues long.

The chain carries TRBV11-3 and TRBJ1-5; D uncertain. Near its end, the DNA agrees better with TRBJ2-3, so the J call may be wrong. This CDR3 has 17 amino acids. The germline CDR1 and CDR2 sequences are SGHNT and YENEEA. The CDR3 region is CASSFREGFRLDQPQYF. The CDR3 bases are TGTGCCAGCAGCTTTAGAGAAGGGTTCAGGTTGGATCAGCCCCAGTATTTT.

V is TRBV11-2 and J is TRBJ1-2; TRBD1 is a possible D gene (6 bases). Trimming pared 4 bases from V and 2 bases from J, leaving 11 bases between. Germline V gene data show CDR1 as SGHAT and CDR2 as FQNNGV. The CDR3 is made up of 14 amino acids. In DNA, the CDR3 is TGTGCCAGCAGCTCACAGGGCTCCAACTATGGCTACACCTTC. It is translated as CASSSQGSNYGYTF.